What follows are 22 T cell receptor beta chains derived from one specimen sequenced in a study of OX40 agonist ivuxolimab in advanced cancers. The data were produced by immunoSEQ multiplex PCR, yet TCRdb's version contains in-frame clones alone and is incomplete. The sample contains tens of thousands of clones, 80% to 95% of which appear only once. This sample comprised CD4+ or CD8+ T cells sorted from blood, obtained in a trial of the OX40 agonist ivuxolimab. Receptor source: an adult with an advanced solid tumor such as melanoma, head and neck, liver or kidney cancer.

The chain combines TRBV6-5 with TRBJ2-1, with 8 positions matching TRBD1. J was trimmed by 10 bases and V by 6 bases; bases with no gene match: 14. The CDR3 contains 15 residues. Per the germline V gene, CDR1 is MNHEY and CDR2 is SVGAGI. The CDR3 sequence is CASRGIRTGQEEQFF. For the CDR3, the DNA is TGTGCCAGCAGAGGGATTCGGACAGGGCAAGAGGAGCAGTTCTTC.

This chain uses TRBV6-1 with TRBJ2-7; D call uncertain. The CDR3 runs 14 residues. V lost 4 bases to trimming and J lost 2 bases, with 12 bases between them. CDR1 and CDR2 from the germline V gene are MNHNS and SASEGT. In nucleotides, the CDR3 is TGTGCCAGCAGTGGGGCAGCTCTAGCCTACGAGCAGTACTTC. Translating gives CASSGAALAYEQYF.

The chain carries TRBV11-2 and TRBJ1-2, with 7 positions matching TRBD1. J was trimmed by 12 bases and V by 3 bases; bases with no gene match: 4. Germline assignment: CDR1 SGHAT and CDR2 FQNNGV. The CDR3 length is 11 residues. CDR3: CASSLEGANTF. For the CDR3, the DNA is TGTGCCAGCAGCTTGGAGGGGGCTAACACCTTC.

This clone appeared once. The chain recombines TRBV6-6 with TRBJ1-1, with a tentative D call TRBD1 (6 bases). This CDR3 has 12 residues. V shed 8 bases and J shed 7 bases, with 14 bases lying between them. Germline CDR1 is MNHNY and CDR2 is SVGAGI (reference sequence). The DNA of the CDR3 is TGTGCCAGCCTTACAGGGTCCGGTGAAGCTTTCTTT. Its translation is CASLTGSGEAFF.

V and J are TRBV2 and TRBJ1-4, with 8 bases that match TRBD1. The CDR3 length is 14 residues. V was clipped by 5 bases and J by 4 bases; unmatched bases: 3. The germline CDR1 and CDR2 sequences are SNHLY and FYNNEI. The CDR3 DNA follows: TGTGCCAGCAGTTCACAGGGGGTTAATGAAAAACTGTTTTTT. This sequence encodes CASSSQGVNEKLFF.

The chain recombines TRBV2 with TRBJ1-1, with D perhaps matching TRBD1 (6 bases). Trimming left V 5 bases short and J 3 bases short, with 13 bases between. Germline V lookup: CDR1 SNHLY, CDR2 FYNNEI. The CDR3 length is 14 residues. This chain's CDR3 is CASSTQGRDTEAFF. DNA for the CDR3: TGTGCCAGCAGTACCCAGGGGCGGGACACTGAAGCTTTCTTT.

The chain joins TRBV2 to TRBJ2-7; 7 bases are a match to TRBD1. The ends lost 5 bases at V and 0 bases at J; junction bases unmatched: 7. This CDR3 has 15 residues. Germline V CDR1 and CDR2: SNHLY, FYNNEI. For the CDR3, the DNA is TGTGCCAGCAGTAAGGAAGCAGGGGGCTCCTACGAGCAGTACTTC. It is translated as CASSKEAGGSYEQYF.

This clone was detected once. This chain joins TRBV30 and TRBJ2-1, with TRBD1 as a possible D gene (5 bases). V was trimmed by 3 bases and J by 2 bases, leaving 8 bases between them. Germline CDR1 is GTSNPN and CDR2 is SVGIG (reference sequence). The CDR3 length is 13 residues. The DNA of the CDR3 is TGTGCCTGGAGACAGGACGCCTACAATGAGCAGTTCTTC. Amino acids: CAWRQDAYNEQFF.

The rearrangement joins TRBV14 to TRBJ2-7; 12 nucleotides align to TRBD1. CDR1 and CDR2 (germline): SGHDN, FVKESK. The CDR3 consists of 17 residues. The V gene end was trimmed by 1 base and the J gene end by 5 bases; junction bases not matched to a gene: 9. The CDR3 DNA is TGTGCCAGCAGCCAAGGGTCATCCGGGACAGGGGGCCACGAGCAGTACTTC. Protein product: CASSQGSSGTGGHEQYF. The full variable domain, completed using reference TRBV14 and TRBJ2-7, is EAGVTQFPSHSVIEKGQTVTLRCDPISGHDNLYWYRRVMGKEIKFLLHFVKESKQDESGMPNNRFLAERTGGTYSTLKVQPAELEDSGVYFCASSQGSSGTGGHEQYFGPGTRLTVT.

The rearrangement links TRBV19 to TRBJ2-1; 9 positions agree with TRBD1. V lost 7 bases, J lost 6 bases, and 7 bases stayed unmatched. Germline V gene lookup returns CDR1 LNHDA and CDR2 SQIVND (reference sequence). This CDR3 region has 14 residues. The CDR3 DNA follows: TGTGCCAGTACTCCGTGGGACAGGGTCAATGAGCAGTTCTTC. Protein: CASTPWDRVNEQFF.

The chain joins TRBV28 to TRBJ1-1; D not certain. Trimming left V 0 bases short and J 8 bases short, with 22 bases between. This CDR3 region has 17 residues. Germline CDR1 and CDR2: MDHEN and SYDVKM. The chain's CDR3 is CASSLWSQRTDSGEAFF. DNA of the CDR3: TGTGCCAGCAGTTTATGGTCTCAGAGGACCGACTCCGGCGAAGCTTTCTTT. Together with reference TRBV28 and TRBJ1-1, the CDR3 gives the full variable domain: DVKVTQSSRYLVKRTGEKVFLECVQDMDHENMFWYRQDPGLGLRLIYFSYDVKMKEKGDIPEGYSVSREKKERFSLILESASTNQTSMYLCASSLWSQRTDSGEAFFGQGTRLTVV.

This chain links TRBV29-1 with TRBJ2-5; D is ambiguous. In germline, CDR1 is SQVTM, CDR2 ANQGSEA. Trimming cost V 8 bases and J 4 bases, with 20 bases left between them. There are 14 residues in the CDR3. Here the CDR3 reads CSFAPVGPTETQYF. CDR3 bases: TGCAGCTTTGCCCCCGTGGGCCCCACAGAGACCCAGTACTTC.

CDR3 nucleotide sequence: TGTGCCAGCAGCTTACCGGGACAGGGGGCGGGCGGGGAGCTGTTTTTT. It is translated as CASSLPGQGAGGELFF. The V call is TRBV5-4, the J call TRBJ2-2; 12 nucleotides line up with TRBD1. This CDR3 contains 16 residues. Germline V gene lookup returns CDR1 SGHNT and CDR2 YYREEE (reference sequence). Trimming removed 2 bases from V and 7 bases from J; junction bases left unmatched: 6.

The chain couples TRBV18 to TRBJ2-1; the match to TRBD1 covers 10 bases. CDR1 and CDR2 (germline): KGHSH, LQKENI. The CDR3 contains 16 residues. The trim removed 0 bases at V and 6 bases at J, leaving 5 bases unmatched. The CDR3: CASSPPTGGGSNEQFF. The CDR3 DNA reads as TGTGCCAGCTCACCACCGACAGGGGGCGGGAGCAATGAGCAGTTCTTC.

The V call is TRBV28, the J call TRBJ2-7, with 10 bases that match TRBD2. The CDR3 has 16 amino acids. V lost 6 bases, J lost 2 bases, and 10 bases stayed unmatched. Germline CDR1 reads MDHEN; CDR2 reads SYDVKM. The CDR3 is CASRTSVAGGTYEQYF. The DNA for the CDR3 is TGTGCCAGCAGAACCTCCGTAGCGGGGGGAACCTACGAGCAGTACTTC.

This chain connects TRBV11-2 to TRBJ2-1; a possible D gene is TRBD1 (5 bases). Germline V gene data show CDR1 as SGHAT and CDR2 as FQNNGV. The CDR3 contains 20 residues. The V end lost 0 bases, the J end lost 0 bases, and 21 bases lay between the germline ends. CDR3 nucleotide sequence: TGTGCCAGCAGCTTAGATCGGCAGGGAAACGCCCAGAGCTCCTACAATGAGCAGTTCTTC. Protein: CASSLDRQGNAQSSYNEQFF.

The rearrangement uses TRBV7-8 and TRBJ2-2; D call uncertain. V shed 1 base and J shed 6 bases, with 9 bases lying between them. Germline V gene data show CDR1 as SGHVS and CDR2 as FQNEAQ. This CDR3 contains 14 residues. CDR3 DNA: TGTGCCAGCAGCTTAGATTCCGGCTCCGGGGAGCTGTTTTTT. Translated, it gives CASSLDSGSGELFF. Combining the CDR3 with reference TRBV7-8 and TRBJ2-2 gives the whole variable domain GAGVSQSPRYKVAKRGQDVALRCDPISGHVSLFWYQQALGQGPEFLTYFQNEAQLDKSGLPSDRFFAERPEGSVSTLKIQRTQQEDSAVYLCASSLDSGSGELFFGEGSRLTVL.

The chain combines TRBV28 with TRBJ2-1; 10 nucleotides agree with TRBD2. From germline, CDR1 is MDHEN and CDR2 SYDVKM. This CDR3 has 13 residues. V lost 8 bases to trimming and J lost 8 bases; unmatched junction nucleotides: 6. For the CDR3, the DNA is TGTGCCAGCGAGCGGGGGGGCCTTCATGAGCAGTTCTTC. It yields the protein CASERGGLHEQFF.

This chain joins TRBV7-8 and TRBJ2-2; D unresolved. This CDR3 comprises 13 residues. V lost 1 base, J lost 6 bases, and 6 bases lay in between. Germline-derived CDR1 and CDR2 are SGHVS and FQNEAQ. CDR3 protein: CASSLGVSGELFF. The CDR3, as DNA: TGTGCCAGCAGCTTAGGGGTTTCCGGGGAGCTGTTTTTT.

The V gene is TRBV4-2, the J gene TRBJ2-6; TRBD1 might be the D (6 bases). The V end was cut by 2 bases, the J end by 1 base, with 9 bases between. Germline V CDR1 and CDR2: LGHNA, YNFKEQ. The CDR3 spans 16 residues. CDR3 loop: CASSQTRGSGANVLTF. The DNA for the CDR3 is TGTGCCAGCAGCCAAACCAGGGGTTCTGGGGCCAACGTCCTGACTTTC.

V and J are TRBV9 and TRBJ1-2; no reliable D call. V gave up 1 base and J gave up 4 bases, with 14 bases separating them. The CDR3 runs 15 residues. Germline V CDR1 and CDR2: SGDLS, YYNGEE. In DNA, the CDR3 is TGTGCCAGCAGCGTATCCCTGACCGCCAGCTATGGCTACACCTTC. Translated, it gives CASSVSLTASYGYTF.

This sequence joins TRBV5-6 and TRBJ2-1; TRBD2 matches 14 bases. Unmatched junction bases numbered 7, after V lost 4 bases and J lost 4 bases. CDR3 length: 17 amino acids. CDR1 and CDR2 (germline): SGHDT, YYEEEE. CDR3 nucleotide sequence: TGTGCCAGCAGCCTCCGGACTAGCGGGAGGCGGTACAATGAGCAGTTCTTC. Encoded protein: CASSLRTSGRRYNEQFF.